The 20 T cell receptor beta chains below all came from one sample that was sequenced in a study of T cell repertoires in aging, cancer and after chemotherapy. A mixed TRB-A/B primer pool amplified rearranged TRB by multiplex touch-down PCR. TCRdb reprocessed the multiplex PCR reads via MiXCR and lists one record per CDR3 protein. The profile shows several thousand distinct CDR3 sequences, roughly a quarter of them singletons. The template was genomic DNA from peripheral blood, not RNA. Material: blood. Source of these receptors: a human donor in good health.

The gene calls are TRBV18 and TRBJ1-1; the D gene is possibly TRBD1 (5 bases). CDR1 is KGHSH, CDR2 LQKENI, per germline. Trimming cost V 6 bases and J 5 bases, with 13 bases left between them. This CDR3 has 13 amino acids. In DNA, the CDR3 is TGTGCCAGCTCTTGGGGGAGGGAGACTGAAGCTTTCTTT. This translates into CASSWGRETEAFF.

This clonotype appeared a few times. This chain connects TRBV10-1 to TRBJ2-7, with TRBD1 identical over 9 bases. Germline lookup yields CDR1 WNHNN and CDR2 SYGVQD (reference sequence). Trimming removed 11 bases from V and 5 bases from J; junction bases left unmatched: 13. The CDR3 has 14 amino acids. The CDR3 coding sequence is TGCGCCGGAGCCCCGGGACAGGGAGATAACGAGCAGTACGTC. Residues: CAGAPGQGDNEQYV.

With regard to this clonotype: The DNA is left out, because the CDR3 cannot be placed on it with certainty; the CDR3 is given as TCRdb lists it. The gene calls are TRBV20-1 and TRBJ1-2. Germline CDR1 and CDR2: DFQATT and SNEGSKA (reference sequence). The CDR3 is 15 residues long, counting both termini. The CDR3 here is CSARVGGGNQDGYSF.

In this sample, this clonotype is medium-sized. V is TRBV5-4 and J is TRBJ2-2, with TRBD2 identical over 14 bases. CDR1 SGHNT and CDR2 YYREEE come from the germline V gene (reference sequence). The CDR3 has 17 residues. V shed 4 bases, J shed 6 bases, and the junction held 8 bases outside the gene matches. CDR3 coding DNA: TGTGCCAGCAGCGTGGGAGGACTAGCGGGAGGTTCCGGGGAGCTGTTTTTT. This translates into CASSVGGLAGGSGELFF. The full variable domain, with the rest looked up from reference TRBV5-4 and TRBJ2-2, is ETGVTQSPTHLIKTRGQQVTLRCSSQSGHNTVSWYQQALGQGPQFIFQYYREEENGRGNFPPRFSGLQFPNYSSELNVNALELDDSALYLCASSVGGLAGGSGELFFGEGSRLTVL.

This sequence joins TRBV5-6 and TRBJ1-2; TRBD1 matches 7 bases. Germline CDR1 and CDR2: SGHDT and YYEEEE. Losses at the gene ends were 3 bases for V and 5 bases for J; bases not matched to a gene: 10. The CDR3 is 15 amino acids. The DNA of the CDR3 is TGTGCCAGCAGCTCGGGACAGCCTGGAGGGTATGGCTACACCTTC. As protein: CASSSGQPGGYGYTF.

Remarks on this clonotype: A much larger clone is a single base away; this may be a read error. This chain joins TRBV27 and TRBJ2-7; 11 bases fit TRBD1. Per the germline V gene, CDR1 is MNHEY and CDR2 is SMNVEV (reference sequence). With 3 bases clipped from V and 4 bases from J, the junction kept 2 bases outside the gene matches. The CDR3 is 14 amino acids. The CDR3 bases are TGTGCCAGCAGTTTGGGGGACAGGGGGTACGAGCAGTACGTC. It translates to CASSLGDRGYEQYV.

This clonotype is medium-sized within its sample. The chain recombines TRBV7-2 with TRBJ2-5; D is uncertain. This CDR3 has 16 residues. CDR1 SGHTA and CDR2 FQGNSA come from the germline V gene. V was shortened by 5 bases and J by 4 bases, with 20 bases between the two germline ends. DNA of the CDR3: TGTGCCAGCAGCCGAGGACGGTGGGTAGGTGGAGAGACCCAGTACTTC. This translates into CASSRGRWVGGETQYF.

Sample share makes this clonotype medium-sized. This chain connects TRBV15 to TRBJ2-2; D gene unclear. Trimming shortened V by 5 bases and J by 7 bases, and 11 bases separated the two germline ends. This CDR3 has 13 amino acids. Germline lookup yields CDR1 LNHNV and CDR2 YYDKDF (reference sequence). The CDR3 nucleotides read TGTGCCACCAGCGGAATGATTTTCGGGGAGCTGTTTTTT. Translation: CATSGMIFGELFF.

This clonotype has only a few counts. The V and J genes are TRBV20-1 and TRBJ1-2; tentatively, D is TRBD1 (6 bases). This CDR3 contains 15 residues. The V gene lost 5 bases and the J gene lost 4 bases, with 20 bases spanning the gap. Germline V CDR1 and CDR2: DFQATT, SNEGSKA (reference sequence). The CDR3 is CSAARQEPAGYGYTF. CDR3 nucleotide sequence: TGCAGTGCTGCCAGACAGGAGCCGGCCGGCTATGGCTACACCTTC.

The chain employs TRBV28 and TRBJ2-1, with 14 positions matching TRBD2. From germline, CDR1 is MDHEN and CDR2 SYDVKM. With V trimmed by 5 bases and J by 7 bases, 16 bases remained unmatched. The CDR3 consists of 19 residues. This CDR3 reads CASSLKGLAGAQKRNEQFF. The CDR3 DNA sequence: TGTGCCAGCAGTCTAAAGGGACTAGCGGGAGCGCAGAAGAGGAATGAGCAGTTCTTC.

By sample fraction, this clonotype is medium-sized. This chain joins TRBV29-1 and TRBJ2-2; TRBD1 aligns across 10 bases. CDR3 length: 13 residues. The germline V gene has CDR1 SQVTM and CDR2 ANQGSEA. Losses at the gene ends were 6 bases for V and 6 bases for J; bases not matched to a gene: 4. The CDR3 DNA reads TGCAGCGTGCCGGGACAGGGGTCCGGGGAGCTGTTTTTT. It specifies CSVPGQGSGELFF.

In this sample, this clonotype turned up a few times. The V call is TRBV19, the J call TRBJ1-2, with 10 bases fitting TRBD1. The CDR3 length is 15 residues. Trimming cost V 1 base and J 6 bases; bases outside gene matches: 5. Germline CDR1 is LNHDA and CDR2 is SQIVND (reference sequence). CDR3 sequence (DNA): TGTGCCAGTAGTATAGGAGGAGGGACAGGGGATGGCTACACCTTC. Translation: CASSIGGGTGDGYTF. Together with reference TRBV19 and TRBJ1-2, the CDR3 gives the full variable domain: DGGITQSPKYLFRKEGQNVTLSCEQNLNHDAMYWYRQDPGQGLRLIYYSQIVNDFQKGDIAEGYSVSREKKESFPLTVTSAQKNPTAFYLCASSIGGGTGDGYTFGSGTRLTVV.

By sample share, this clonotype is medium-sized (0.01 to 0.1%). The chain is built from TRBV30 and TRBJ1-6; a possible D gene is TRBD1 (6 bases). There are 18 residues in the CDR3. Trimming took off 3 bases at V and 0 bases at J, with 18 bases between the two ends. The germline V gene has CDR1 GTSNPN and CDR2 SVGIG (reference sequence). The CDR3 is CAWRARGTFSSYNSPLHF. CDR3 bases: TGTGCCTGGAGGGCAAGGGGGACATTCAGCTCCTATAATTCACCCCTCCACTTT.

This clonotype is labeled as medium-sized. The CDR3 sequence is CASSLDRWEQFF. CDR3 in DNA: TGTGCCAGCAGTTTAGACAGATGGGAGCAGTTCTTC. This chain uses TRBV12-3 or TRBV12-4 with TRBJ2-1; D unresolved. The length of the CDR3 is 12 residues. Trimming removed 1 base from V and 10 bases from J, with 8 bases in between.

Only a few counts were recorded for this clonotype. The chain combines TRBV5-1 with TRBJ2-2; 10 bases are a match to TRBD2. V lost 4 bases to trimming and J lost 5 bases; unmatched junction nucleotides: 5. The CDR3 extends over 15 amino acids. Germline V gene data show CDR1 as SGHRS and CDR2 as YFSETQ. The CDR3 sequence is CASSPSGRETGELFF. CDR3 DNA: TGCGCCAGCAGCCCAAGCGGGAGGGAAACCGGGGAGCTGTTTTTT.

The gene calls are TRBV10-1 and TRBJ2-1; D might be TRBD2 (5 bases). Germline V gene sequence: CDR1 WNHNN, CDR2 SYGVQD (reference sequence). With 2 bases removed from V and 5 bases from J, the gap between germline ends came to 10 bases. The CDR3 runs 14 residues. In nucleotides, the CDR3 is TGCGCCAGCAGTGAGACTAGTTCGGACAATGAGCAGTTCTTC. Encoded protein: CASSETSSDNEQFF.

This clonotype appeared a single time. The chain carries TRBV30 and TRBJ2-5; TRBD1 matches at 7 bases. Germline V gene lookup returns CDR1 GTSNPN and CDR2 SVGIG (reference sequence). The V gene end was trimmed by 0 bases and the J gene end by 4 bases; junction bases not matched to a gene: 8. The CDR3 spans 15 residues. For the CDR3, the DNA is TGTGCCTGGAGTGTAGGGGGCGGGTATCCAGAGACCCAGTACTTC. As protein: CAWSVGGGYPETQYF.

The chain employs TRBV19 and TRBJ2-1, with TRBD1 identical over 8 bases. CDR1 is LNHDA and CDR2 is SQIVND in the germline V gene (reference sequence). The CDR3 runs to 17 residues. Trimming removed 5 bases from V and 5 bases from J; junction bases left unmatched: 14. This CDR3 is CASSAPWDRPYDNEQFF. CDR3 bases: TGTGCCAGTAGTGCCCCCTGGGACAGGCCATACGACAATGAGCAGTTCTTC.

The chain employs TRBV4-3 and TRBJ1-4, with D unresolved. The V end lost 0 bases, the J end lost 8 bases, and 10 bases lay between the germline ends. Germline CDR1 LGHNA, CDR2 YSLEER. The CDR3 is 14 amino acids. Here the CDR3 DNA reads TGCGCCAGCAGCCAAGATCTCGGGGAAGAAAAACTGTTTTTT. This codes for CASSQDLGEEKLFF.

By sample fraction, this clonotype is large. The J gene is TRBJ1-1, the V gene TRBV29-1; no clear D. Germline-derived CDR1 and CDR2 are SQVTM and ANQGSEA. The CDR3 spans 10 residues. Trimming took 4 bases from V and 7 from J, leaving 7 bases between them. The chain's CDR3 is CSVVDGEAFF. CDR3 in DNA: TGCAGCGTTGTGGACGGTGAAGCTTTCTTT.